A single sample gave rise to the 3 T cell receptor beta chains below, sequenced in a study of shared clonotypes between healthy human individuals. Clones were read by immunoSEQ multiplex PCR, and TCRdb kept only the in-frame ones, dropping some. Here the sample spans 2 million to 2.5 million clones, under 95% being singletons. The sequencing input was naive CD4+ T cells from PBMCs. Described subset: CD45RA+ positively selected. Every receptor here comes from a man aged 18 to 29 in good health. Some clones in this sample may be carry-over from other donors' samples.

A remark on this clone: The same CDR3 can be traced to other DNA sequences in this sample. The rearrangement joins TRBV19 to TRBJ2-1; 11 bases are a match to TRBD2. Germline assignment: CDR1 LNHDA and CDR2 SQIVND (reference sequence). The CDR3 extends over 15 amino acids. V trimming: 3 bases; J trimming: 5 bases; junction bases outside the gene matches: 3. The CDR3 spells CASSIGLAGNNEQFF. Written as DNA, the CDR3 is TGTGCCAGTAGTATTGGACTAGCGGGTAACAATGAGCAGTTCTTC.

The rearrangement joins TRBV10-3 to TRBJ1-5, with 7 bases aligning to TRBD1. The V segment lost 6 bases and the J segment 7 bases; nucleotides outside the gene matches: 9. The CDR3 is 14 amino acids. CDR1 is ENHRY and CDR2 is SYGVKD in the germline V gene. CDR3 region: CAISPGQQEQPQHF. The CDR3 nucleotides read TGTGCCATCAGCCCGGGACAGCAGGAACAGCCCCAGCATTTT.

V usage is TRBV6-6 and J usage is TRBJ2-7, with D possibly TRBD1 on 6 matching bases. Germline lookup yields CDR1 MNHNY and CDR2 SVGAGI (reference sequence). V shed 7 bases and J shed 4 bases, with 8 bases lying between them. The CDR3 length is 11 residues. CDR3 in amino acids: CASTDRYEQYF. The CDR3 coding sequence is TGTGCCAGCACCGACAGGTACGAGCAGTACTTC.